This T cell receptor beta chain was observed in a study of blood T cell repertoires in COVID-19. Study in general: T cells, B-cell-depleted T cells, or PBMCs provided the cDNA or gDNA that served as material.

V gave up 0 bases and J gave up 11 bases, with 10 bases separating them. The CDR3 consists of 13 residues. CDR1 and CDR2 from the germline V gene are SGHVS and FNYEAQ. Clones were read by immunoSEQ multiplex PCR, and TCRdb kept only the in-frame ones, dropping some. The profile shows 310,000 or so clones, around 90% of them singletons. Sequencing was done on a sample of PBMCs or T cells enriched from blood (not recorded which). The chain couples TRBV7-6 to TRBJ1-4; a weak D match, TRBD1 (6 bases). The origin of this receptor is a woman aged 18-35 years with acute COVID-19. The CDR3 here is CASSLALGQKLFF. The CDR3 bases are TGTGCCAGCAGCTTAGCCCTAGGACAGAAACTGTTTTTT.